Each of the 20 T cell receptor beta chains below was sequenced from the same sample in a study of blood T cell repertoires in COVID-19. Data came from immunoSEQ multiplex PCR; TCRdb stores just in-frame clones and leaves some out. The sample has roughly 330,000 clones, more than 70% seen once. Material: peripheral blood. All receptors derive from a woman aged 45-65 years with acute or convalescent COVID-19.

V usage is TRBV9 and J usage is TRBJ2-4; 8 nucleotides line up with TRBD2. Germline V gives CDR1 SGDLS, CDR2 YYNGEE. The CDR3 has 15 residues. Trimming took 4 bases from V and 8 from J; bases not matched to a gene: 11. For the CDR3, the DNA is TGTGCCAGCAGCCCAAAGACCGGGGGGGCGGACATTCAGTACTTC. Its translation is CASSPKTGGADIQYF. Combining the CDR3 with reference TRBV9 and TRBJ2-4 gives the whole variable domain DSGVTQTPKHLITATGQRVTLRCSPRSGDLSVYWYQQSLDQGLQFLIQYYNGEERAKGNILERFSAQQFPDLHSELNLSSLELGDSALYFCASSPKTGGADIQYFGAGTRLSVL.

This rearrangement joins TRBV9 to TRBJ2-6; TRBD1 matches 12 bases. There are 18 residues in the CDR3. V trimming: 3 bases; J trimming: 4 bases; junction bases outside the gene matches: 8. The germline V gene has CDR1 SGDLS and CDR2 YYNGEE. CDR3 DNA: TGTGCCAGCAGCGCCTTCCGGGACAGGGGGCCCGGGGCCAACGTCCTGACTTTC. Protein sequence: CASSAFRDRGPGANVLTF.

The CDR3 region is CASSLPAGAAYEQYF. In DNA, the CDR3 is TGTGCCAGCAGTTTACCCGCAGGGGCAGCCTACGAGCAGTACTTC. J is TRBJ2-7 and V is TRBV28; D may be TRBD1 (6 bases). Germline V gene lookup returns CDR1 MDHEN and CDR2 SYDVKM. There are 15 residues in the CDR3. Trimming took off 2 bases at V and 2 bases at J, with 13 bases between the two ends.

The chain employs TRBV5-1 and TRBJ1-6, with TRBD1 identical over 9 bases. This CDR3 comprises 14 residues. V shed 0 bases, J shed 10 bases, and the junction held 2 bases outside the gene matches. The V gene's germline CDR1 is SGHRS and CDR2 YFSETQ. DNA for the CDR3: TGCGCCAGCAGCTTGGGACAGGGGGACTCACCCCTCCACTTT. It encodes CASSLGQGDSPLHF.

CDR3 sequence: CASRFGRGANTIYF. CDR3 nucleotide sequence: TGCGCCAGCAGATTCGGCAGGGGAGCAAACACCATATATTTT. The chain is built from TRBV5-1 and TRBJ1-3; a possible D gene is TRBD1 (6 bases). The V gene lost 5 bases and the J gene lost 6 bases, with 15 bases spanning the gap. The length of the CDR3 is 14 residues. Germline V gives CDR1 SGHRS, CDR2 YFSETQ. The full variable domain, its missing parts supplied by reference TRBV5-1 and TRBJ1-3, is KAGVTQTPRYLIKTRGQQVTLSCSPISGHRSVSWYQQTPGQGLQFLFEYFSETQRNKGNFPGRFSGRQFSNSRSEMNVSTLELGDSALYLCASRFGRGANTIYFGEGSWLTVV.

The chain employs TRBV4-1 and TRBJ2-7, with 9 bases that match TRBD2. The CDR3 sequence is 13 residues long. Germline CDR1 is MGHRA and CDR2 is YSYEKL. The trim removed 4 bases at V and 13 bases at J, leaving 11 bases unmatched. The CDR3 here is CASSRKTSGEFYF. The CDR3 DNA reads TGCGCCAGCAGCCGAAAGACTAGCGGAGAATTCTACTTC.

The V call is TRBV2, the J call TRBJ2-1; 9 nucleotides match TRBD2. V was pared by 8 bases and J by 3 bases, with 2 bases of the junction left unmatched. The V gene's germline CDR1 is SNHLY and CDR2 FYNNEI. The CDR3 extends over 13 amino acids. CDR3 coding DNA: TGTGCCAGCCATAGCGGGAGCTACAATGAGCAGTTCTTC. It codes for CASHSGSYNEQFF.

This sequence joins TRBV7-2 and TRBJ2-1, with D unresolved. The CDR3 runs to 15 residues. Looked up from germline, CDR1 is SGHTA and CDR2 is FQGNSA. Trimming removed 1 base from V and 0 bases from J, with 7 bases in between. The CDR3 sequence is CASSLDFSSYNEQFF. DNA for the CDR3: TGTGCCAGCAGCTTAGACTTTAGCTCCTACAATGAGCAGTTCTTC.

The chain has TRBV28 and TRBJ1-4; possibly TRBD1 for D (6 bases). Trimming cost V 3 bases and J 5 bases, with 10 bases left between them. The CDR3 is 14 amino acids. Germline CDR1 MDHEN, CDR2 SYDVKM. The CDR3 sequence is CASSFYRANEKLFF. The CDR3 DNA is TGTGCCAGCAGTTTCTACAGGGCAAATGAAAAACTGTTTTTT. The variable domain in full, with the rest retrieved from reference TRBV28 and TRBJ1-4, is DVKVTQSSRYLVKRTGEKVFLECVQDMDHENMFWYRQDPGLGLRLIYFSYDVKMKEKGDIPEGYSVSREKKERFSLILESASTNQTSMYLCASSFYRANEKLFFGSGTQLSVL.

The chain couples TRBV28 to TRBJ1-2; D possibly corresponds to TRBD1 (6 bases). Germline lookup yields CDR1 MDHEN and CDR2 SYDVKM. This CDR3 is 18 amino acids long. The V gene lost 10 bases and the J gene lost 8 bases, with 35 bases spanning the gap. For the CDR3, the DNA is TGTGCCATCGGTGGACAGAGCGCAAGGGGTGTTAGGGGCGGGGGCTACACCTTC. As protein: CAIGGQSARGVRGGGYTF.

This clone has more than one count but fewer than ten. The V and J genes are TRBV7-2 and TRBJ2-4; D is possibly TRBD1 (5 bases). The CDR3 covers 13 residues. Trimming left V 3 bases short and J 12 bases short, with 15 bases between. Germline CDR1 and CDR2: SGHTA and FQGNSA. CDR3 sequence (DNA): TGTGCCAGCAGCTTGTCGGGCGGACAAAGTCAGTACTTC. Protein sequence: CASSLSGGQSQYF.

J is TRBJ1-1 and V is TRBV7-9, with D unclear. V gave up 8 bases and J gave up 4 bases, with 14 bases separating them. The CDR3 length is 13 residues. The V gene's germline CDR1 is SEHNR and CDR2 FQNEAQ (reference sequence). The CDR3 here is CASGGSWSTEAFF. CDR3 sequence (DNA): TGTGCCAGCGGAGGGAGTTGGAGCACTGAAGCTTTCTTT.

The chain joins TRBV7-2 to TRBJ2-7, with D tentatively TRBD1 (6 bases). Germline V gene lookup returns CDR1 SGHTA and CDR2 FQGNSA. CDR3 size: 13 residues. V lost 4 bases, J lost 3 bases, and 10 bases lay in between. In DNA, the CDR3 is TGTGCCAGCAGCTCCAGGGGAGACTACGAGCAGTACTTC. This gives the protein CASSSRGDYEQYF.

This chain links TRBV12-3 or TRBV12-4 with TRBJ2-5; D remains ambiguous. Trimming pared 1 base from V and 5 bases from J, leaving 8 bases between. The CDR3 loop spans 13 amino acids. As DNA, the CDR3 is TGTGCCAGCAGTTTAGGTTGGGCGGAGACCCAGTACTTC. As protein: CASSLGWAETQYF.

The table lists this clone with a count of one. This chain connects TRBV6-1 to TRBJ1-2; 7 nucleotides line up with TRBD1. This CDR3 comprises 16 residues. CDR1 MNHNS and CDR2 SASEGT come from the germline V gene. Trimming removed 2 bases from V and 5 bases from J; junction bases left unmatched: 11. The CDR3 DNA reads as TGTGCCAGCAGTGAACGTTGGGACAGCCCGATGTATGGCTACACCTTC. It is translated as CASSERWDSPMYGYTF.

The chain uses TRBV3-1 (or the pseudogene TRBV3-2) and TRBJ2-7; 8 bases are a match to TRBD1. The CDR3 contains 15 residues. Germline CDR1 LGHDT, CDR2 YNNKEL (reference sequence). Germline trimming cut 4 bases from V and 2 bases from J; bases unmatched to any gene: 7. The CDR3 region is CASSPGQGATYEQYF. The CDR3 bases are TGTGCCAGCAGCCCCGGACAGGGAGCAACCTACGAGCAGTACTTC.

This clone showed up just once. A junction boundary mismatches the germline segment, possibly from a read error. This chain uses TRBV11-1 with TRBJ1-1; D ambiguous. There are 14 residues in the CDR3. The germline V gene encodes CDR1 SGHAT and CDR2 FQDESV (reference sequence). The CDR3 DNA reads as TGTGCCAGCAGCTTAGGAGGACTTCTTGAAGCAAGGGACTTT. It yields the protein CASSLGGLLEARDF.

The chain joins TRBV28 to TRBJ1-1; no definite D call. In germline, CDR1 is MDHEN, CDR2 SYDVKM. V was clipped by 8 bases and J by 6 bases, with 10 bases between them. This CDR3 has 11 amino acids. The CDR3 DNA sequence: TGTGCCAGCCATGCGGCCGCTGAAGCTTTCTTT. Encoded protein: CASHAAAEAFF.

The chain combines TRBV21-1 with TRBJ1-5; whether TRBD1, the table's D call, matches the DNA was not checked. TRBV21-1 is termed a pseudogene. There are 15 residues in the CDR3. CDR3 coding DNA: TGTGCCAGCAGCAATTTCACAGGGGTAGGTCAGCCCCAGCATTTT. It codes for CASSNFTGVGQPQHF.

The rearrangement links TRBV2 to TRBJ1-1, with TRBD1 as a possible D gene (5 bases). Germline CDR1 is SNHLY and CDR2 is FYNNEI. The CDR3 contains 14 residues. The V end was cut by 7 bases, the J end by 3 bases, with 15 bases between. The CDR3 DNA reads TGTGCCAGCACACTGTGGGGGGTACACACTGAAGCTTTCTTT. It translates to CASTLWGVHTEAFF.